This is a list of T cell receptor beta chains from one sample in a study of blood T cells in healthy people across ages. TCRdb re-called the 5' RACE reads through MiXCR, storing one row per CDR3 protein. The table has hundreds of thousands of distinct CDR3 sequences, about 21% seen once. Material for sequencing was blood. These receptors came from a man in his 70s in good health. The CDR3 runs from the conserved cysteine through the conserved F or W. The order of the fields is CDR3 DNA, CDR3 protein, CDR3 length, J gene, V gene, D gene, clone size. The D gene is left open where the match is weak. Expanded clones get a size class; other rows say once, few or many, or leave the size out.

TGTGCCAGTAGTATCAGGCAGGGGCCCTACGAGCAGTACTTC | CASSIRQGPYEQYF | 14 | TRBJ2-7 | TRBV19 | . | few
TGTGCCAGCAGCCTCCGTCCCGGGTATAATGAAAAACTGTTTTTT | CASSLRPGYNEKLFF | 15 | TRBJ1-4 | TRBV14 | . | .
TGTGCCAGCAGTTTTCTCGACCCCGTGGTTGTGGATAATGAAAAACTGTTTTTT | CASSFLDPVVVDNEKLFF | 18 | TRBJ1-4 | TRBV28 | . | few
TGTGCCAGCAGTTACTCGGAATTGGTAGCGGGAGGGTTGGGTGAGCAGTTCTTC | CASSYSELVAGGLGEQFF | 18 | TRBJ2-1 | TRBV6-2/TRBV6-3 | TRBD2 | .
TGTGCCAGCAGCCCGGGGAGCGGGAGTCTTGAGCAGTTCTTC | CASSPGSGSLEQFF | 14 | TRBJ2-1 | TRBV6-6 | TRBD2 | .
TGTGCCAGCAGCACCCCCCGACTAGCGGTAGCCAAAAACATTCAGTACTTC | CASSTPRLAVAKNIQYF | 17 | TRBJ2-4 | TRBV7-2 | TRBD2 | few
TGTGCCAGCACTGAGACAGGGAAGTCGCAGTATTTT | CASTETGKSQYF | 12 | TRBJ2-3 | TRBV6-2/TRBV6-3 | TRBD1 | .
TGTGCCAGCAGTCCAAGGCGTAGCGGGCCAACCTATGGCAATGAGCAGTTCTTC | CASSPRRSGPTYGNEQFF | 18 | TRBJ2-1 | TRBV12-3/TRBV12-4 | TRBD2 | .
TGCAGTGCCACTCAACCGAACACTGAAGCTTTCTTT | CSATQPNTEAFF | 12 | TRBJ1-1 | TRBV20-1 | . | many
TGTGCCAGCAGCCAGCTAGTGGAAGGACAGCGGTCTTCTTCTAAACCCTTC | CASSQLVEGQRSSSKPF | 17 | TRBJ1-2 | TRBV7-2 | . | .
TGTGCCAGCAGTTACAGCCTACCCTCTCACAATGAGCAGTTCTTC | CASSYSLPSHNEQFF | 15 | TRBJ2-1 | TRBV6-5 | . | few
TGTGCCACCAGCAGTCGCCAGGGATATACCTACGAGCAGTACTTC | CATSSRQGYTYEQYF | 15 | TRBJ2-7 | TRBV15 | . | .
TGTGCCAGCAGCTTAAATGGAGAGACCCAGTACTTC | CASSLNGETQYF | 12 | TRBJ2-5 | TRBV7-9 | . | many
TGTGCCAGCAGCTTAGAGGGGCTCGAGCAGTACTTC | CASSLEGLEQYF | 12 | TRBJ2-7 | TRBV7-6 | . | few
TGTGCCAGCAGCGTAGGTAGCCTGGAGGAAAAACTGTTTTTT | CASSVGSLEEKLFF | 14 | TRBJ1-4 | TRBV9 | . | .
TGCGCCAGCAGCTTCAGGGGGCTCAACACCGGGGAGCTGTTTTTT | CASSFRGLNTGELFF | 15 | TRBJ2-2 | TRBV5-1 | TRBD1 | .
TGCAGTGCTAGTTGGCAGGGGGGCGATAGCAATCAGCCCCAGCATTTT | CSASWQGGDSNQPQHF | 16 | TRBJ1-5 | TRBV20-1 | TRBD1 | few
TGCGCCAGCAGCGACGCGACTAGCGTCAATGAGCAGTTCTTC | CASSDATSVNEQFF | 14 | TRBJ2-1 | TRBV5-1 | TRBD2 | few
TGCGCCAGCAGCCAAGATGAGGGAGGTAGCACAGATACGCAGTATTTT | CASSQDEGGSTDTQYF | 16 | TRBJ2-3 | TRBV4-3 | . | .
TGTGCCAGTAGTAACGACAGGGTTAATGAAAAACTGTTTTTT | CASSNDRVNEKLFF | 14 | TRBJ1-4 | TRBV19 | TRBD1 | .
TGCAGTGCTCTCCAAACCGGGACAGGAGACAATCAGCCCCAGCCTTTT | CSALQTGTGDNQPQPF | 16 | TRBJ1-5 | TRBV20-1 | TRBD1 | .
TGCAGTGCCCAATGGGGGGATCAGCCCCAGCATTTT | CSAQWGDQPQHF | 12 | TRBJ1-5 | TRBV20-1 | . | .
TGTGCCAGCGGACACCTGAACACTGAAGTTTTCTTT | CASGHLNTEVFF | 12 | TRBJ1-1 | TRBV14 | . | few
TGTGCCAGCAGAAAACAGGGGAGACCCTACGAGCAGTACTTC | CASRKQGRPYEQYF | 14 | TRBJ2-7 | TRBV28 | TRBD1 | few
TGTGCCAGCAGCTGGAGGGCAGGGGCCTACGAGCAGTACTTC | CASSWRAGAYEQYF | 14 | TRBJ2-7 | TRBV13 | . | .
TGTGCCAGCAGCTTTGGTTACCGGGGGGGAAACTATGGCTACACCTTC | CASSFGYRGGNYGYTF | 16 | TRBJ1-2 | TRBV7-9 | . | .
TGTGCCAGCAGTTCTCTCCTAGACAGGGTCGGTTCACCCCTCCACTTT | CASSSLLDRVGSPLHF | 16 | TRBJ1-6 | TRBV28 | TRBD1 | .
TGTGCCAGCAGTGCCCAATTCAATGAGCAGTTCTTC | CASSAQFNEQFF | 12 | TRBJ2-1 | TRBV25-1 | . | many
TGTGCCAGCAGCACTACCCCCGACGGAAACTATGGCTACACCTTC | CASSTTPDGNYGYTF | 15 | TRBJ1-2 | TRBV12-3/TRBV12-4 | . | .
TGTGCCAGCAGCTCCTTAACGCCGAGCTCCTACAATGAGCAGTTCTTC | CASSSLTPSSYNEQFF | 16 | TRBJ2-1 | TRBV11-2 | . | few
TGTGCCAGCAGTTTTCGGGGACGAGGGACCAACTCCTACAATGAGCAGTTCTTC | CASSFRGRGTNSYNEQFF | 18 | TRBJ2-1 | TRBV27 | . | .
TGTGCCAGCAGCAGACAGGGATTTGATGAGCAGTTCTTC | CASSRQGFDEQFF | 13 | TRBJ2-1 | TRBV5-6 | TRBD1 | many
TGTGCCAGCATCGGACAGGAAGACTATGGCTACACCTTC | CASIGQEDYGYTF | 13 | TRBJ1-2 | TRBV6-2/TRBV6-3 | TRBD1 | .
TGCAGTGCAGCGGACAGGGGAGGAAACACTGAAGCTTTCTTT | CSAADRGGNTEAFF | 14 | TRBJ1-1 | TRBV20-1 | TRBD1 | many
TGTGCCAGCAGCTTAGAACTAGCGGGCTCTAGCACAGATACGCAGTATTTT | CASSLELAGSSTDTQYF | 17 | TRBJ2-3 | TRBV7-6 | TRBD2 | .
TGTGCCAGCAGCTTAGATCCTCTGCCTTACAATGAGCAGTTCTTC | CASSLDPLPYNEQFF | 15 | TRBJ2-1 | TRBV11-2 | . | .
TGTGCCAGCAGCTCTAACAGGGGCTCCTGCGAGCAGTACTTC | CASSSNRGSCEQYF | 14 | TRBJ2-7 | TRBV7-2 | TRBD1 | few
TGCAGCGTTGAAAGGCTGGGGTACCAAGAGACCCAGTACTTC | CSVERLGYQETQYF | 14 | TRBJ2-5 | TRBV29-1 | . | many
TGTGCCATCAGTGAGCCGGGACAAAACAATGAGCAGTTCTTC | CAISEPGQNNEQFF | 14 | TRBJ2-1 | TRBV10-3 | . | few
TGTGCCAGCAGCTTAGTGGGGACATCCGGGGATGAAAAACTGTTTTTT | CASSLVGTSGDEKLFF | 16 | TRBJ1-4 | TRBV7-9 | . | few
TGTGCCTGGAATCCAGGGAGTGGCTATGGCTACACCTTC | CAWNPGSGYGYTF | 13 | TRBJ1-2 | TRBV30 | . | few
TGTGCCAGCAGCCAAGATCCAGCGGGAAAGACAGATACGCAGTATTTT | CASSQDPAGKTDTQYF | 16 | TRBJ2-3 | TRBV3-1 | TRBD2 | .
TGTGCCAGCAGCTTAGCTTCTGAAGCTTTCTTT | CASSLASEAFF | 11 | TRBJ1-1 | TRBV7-8 | . | few
TGTGCCAGCAGCCGCGGGGGGGTCCAGCCCCAGCATTTT | CASSRGGVQPQHF | 13 | TRBJ1-5 | TRBV25-1 | . | .
TGTGCCAGCAGTTTCCCACCAGGGACGGAGAGCACAGATACGCAGTATTTT | CASSFPPGTESTDTQYF | 17 | TRBJ2-3 | TRBV6-2/TRBV6-3 | . | few
TGTGCCAGCAGGCAACAGGGGGCGCAAGAGACCCAGTACTTC | CASRQQGAQETQYF | 14 | TRBJ2-5 | TRBV28 | TRBD1 | few
TGTGCCAGCAGCTTAGCTGGACAGGGAATAGAAAAACTGTTTTTT | CASSLAGQGIEKLFF | 15 | TRBJ1-4 | TRBV11-2 | TRBD1 | many
TGTGCCAGCAGCTTCGAGGGTGTGGTCAAAAACATTCAGTACTTC | CASSFEGVVKNIQYF | 15 | TRBJ2-4 | TRBV7-9 | . | many
TGTGCCAGCTCATTAGCGGGAGAAGGACGCCGAGAGACCCAGTACTTC | CASSLAGEGRRETQYF | 16 | TRBJ2-5 | TRBV18 | TRBD2 | .
TGCAGTGCTCGAAGGCAGGGGGTAGGGAGCAATCAGCCCCAGCATTTT | CSARRQGVGSNQPQHF | 16 | TRBJ1-5 | TRBV20-1 | TRBD1 | few
TGTGCCAGCACCGCCCAGCAAGAGACCCAGTACTTC | CASTAQQETQYF | 12 | TRBJ2-5 | TRBV7-2 | . | .
TGCAGTGCTAGGCCCGGCCAGGAGCAAGAGACCCAGTACTTC | CSARPGQEQETQYF | 14 | TRBJ2-5 | TRBV20-1 | . | few
TGTGCCAGCAGTGACCTCATGACCTACAATGAGCAGTTCTTC | CASSDLMTYNEQFF | 14 | TRBJ2-1 | TRBV25-1 | . | few